Sequencing of this T cell receptor beta chain was carried out in a study of blood T cells in healthy people across ages. Overall study context: Per two T cells, about one barcoded beta molecule was captured through template switching. General study results and limits: The long-lived group displayed more naive CD4+ cells, plus higher diversity, than the aged donors did.

Comments on this clonotype: No antigen is known for it.

Peripheral blood was drawn, approximately 9.5 milliliters per donor. Isolation of PBMCs gave at least 6.5 million cells per sample. PCR was performed a second time for 7 to 11 cycles using a sample-barcoded 5' primer and a J-beta primer mix. TCRdb passed the 5' RACE reads through MiXCR, listing each CDR3 protein once. Of about 1.8 million distinct CDR3 sequences listed, about 50% are singletons. The CDR3 is 15 residues long. Between the trimmed V and J ends, which lost 9 bases and 0 bases, there was a span of 16 bases. Germline assignment: CDR1 SGHRS and CDR2 YFSETQ. This sequence was found in a woman aged 40-49 years in good health. The sequenced material came from blood. The chain uses TRBV5-1 and TRBJ2-1; the D call may be TRBD1 or TRBD2 (5 bases each). This chain's CDR3 is CATRQTGSSYNEQFF. The CDR3 DNA is TGCGCCACCAGACAGACGGGGAGCTCCTACAATGAGCAGTTCTTC.